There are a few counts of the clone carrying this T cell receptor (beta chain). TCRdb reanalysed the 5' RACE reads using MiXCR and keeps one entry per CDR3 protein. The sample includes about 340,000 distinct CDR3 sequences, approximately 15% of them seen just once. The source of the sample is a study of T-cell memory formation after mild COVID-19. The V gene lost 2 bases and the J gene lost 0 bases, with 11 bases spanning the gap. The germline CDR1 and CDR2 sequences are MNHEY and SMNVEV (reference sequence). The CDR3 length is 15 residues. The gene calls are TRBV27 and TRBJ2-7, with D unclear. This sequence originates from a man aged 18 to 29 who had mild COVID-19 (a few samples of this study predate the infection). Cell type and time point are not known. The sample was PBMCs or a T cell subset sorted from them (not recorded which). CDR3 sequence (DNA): TGTGCCAGCAGTTTAGACGGGCAGAGCTCCTACGAGCAGTACTTC. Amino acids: CASSLDGQSSYEQYF.